This T cell receptor beta chain was recorded in a study of regulatory T cells in long-lasting Graves disease. In this sample, this clonotype turned up many times. According to the study, TCR beta libraries were built with iRepertoire HTBI primers and CDR3-region Arm-PCR. TCRdb redid the calling of the multiplex PCR reads with MiXCR, one entry per CDR3 protein. The sample has hundreds of thousands of distinct CDR3 sequences, roughly a fifth seen once. The time point was: persistent/refractory GD, antithyroid drugs over 5 years with positive TRAb. Scientists built the TCR library using RNA that was extracted from PBMCs. The sequences come from peripheral blood mononuclear cells (PBMCs), collected when the disease was refractory, from a patient treated with antithyroid drugs. This sequence was found in a female donor with Graves disease.

CDR3 region: CASSPRVAGEAFF. The CDR3 nucleotides are TGTGCCAGCAGTCCGCGGGTCGCGGGTGAAGCTTTCTTT. The chain couples TRBV28 to TRBJ1-1; D unresolved. The V end lost 5 bases, the J end lost 7 bases, and 14 bases lay between the germline ends. The CDR3 spans 13 residues. Germline V gene lookup returns CDR1 MDHEN and CDR2 SYDVKM.